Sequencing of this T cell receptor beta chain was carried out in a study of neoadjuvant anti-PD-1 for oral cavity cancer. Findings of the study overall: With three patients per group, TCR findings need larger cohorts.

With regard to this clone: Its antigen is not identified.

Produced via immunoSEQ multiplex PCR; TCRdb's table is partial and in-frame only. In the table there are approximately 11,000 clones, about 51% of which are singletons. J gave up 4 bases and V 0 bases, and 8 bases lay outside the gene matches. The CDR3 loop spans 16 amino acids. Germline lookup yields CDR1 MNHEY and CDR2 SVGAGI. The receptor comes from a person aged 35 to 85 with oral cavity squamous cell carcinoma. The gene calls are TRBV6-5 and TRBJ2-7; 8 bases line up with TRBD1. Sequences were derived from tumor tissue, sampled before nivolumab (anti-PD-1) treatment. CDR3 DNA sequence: TGTGCCAGCAGTTACTCGTTGCAGGGGGCATTGTACGAGCAGTACTTC. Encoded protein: CASSYSLQGALYEQYF.